This TCR beta chain comes out of a study of graft-versus-host responses after intestinal transplantation. Overall study: Every recipient underwent anti-thymocyte globulin induction, then tacrolimus and steroids for three to four years.

Regarding this clone: Its antigen is still unknown.

The germline CDR1 and CDR2 sequences are WSHSY and SAAADI. CDR3 length: 15 amino acids. V gave up 5 bases and J gave up 6 bases, with 16 bases separating them. Profiling relied on immunoSEQ multiplex PCR, and the TCRdb table lists in-frame clones only, not all of them. The sample consists of 99,000 or so clones, approximately 90% of them appearing once. General study points: Early post-transplant falls in HvG clones accompanied the peak levels of circulating GvH clones. GvH clones turned up in recipient marrow; some had shown up first in ileum or blood. Within allografts, high graft-versus-host to host-versus-graft clonal ratios were seen among patients with graft-donor T cell macrochimerism.

This sequence was found in a human donor who was the organ donor for an intestinal transplant. V and J are TRBV10-2 and TRBJ1-4, with D unclear. Material: unstimulated CD8+ T cells sorted from spleen or lymph node cells, obtained before transplant. CDR3 residues: CASSKWLSSHEKLFF. The DNA for the CDR3 is TGCGCCAGCAGTAAATGGTTGAGTTCTCATGAAAAACTGTTTTTT.